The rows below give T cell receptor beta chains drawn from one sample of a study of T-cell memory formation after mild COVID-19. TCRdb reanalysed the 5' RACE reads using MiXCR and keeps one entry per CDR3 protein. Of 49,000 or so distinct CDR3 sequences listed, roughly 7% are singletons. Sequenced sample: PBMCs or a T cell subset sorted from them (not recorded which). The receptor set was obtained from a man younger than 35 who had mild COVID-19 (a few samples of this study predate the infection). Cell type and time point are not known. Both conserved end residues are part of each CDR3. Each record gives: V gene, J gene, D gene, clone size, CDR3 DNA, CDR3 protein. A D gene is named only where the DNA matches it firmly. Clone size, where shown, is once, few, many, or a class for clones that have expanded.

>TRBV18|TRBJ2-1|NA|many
TGTGCCAGCTCAGGGGAGGTCTCCTACAATGAGCAGTTCTTC
CASSGEVSYNEQFF
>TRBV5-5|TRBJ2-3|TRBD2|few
TGTGCCAGCAGCTTGGTAGTCCTAGCGGGGGATACGCAGTATTTT
CASSLVVLAGDTQYF
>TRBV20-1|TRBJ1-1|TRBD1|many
TGCAGTGCTAGAGATCTAAACAGGGGGTACGAGGATGAAGCTTTCTTT
CSARDLNRGYEDEAFF
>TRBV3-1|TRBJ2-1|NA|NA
TGTGCCAGCAGCCGCGGGGCCCTCTCCTACAATGAGCAGTTCTTC
CASSRGALSYNEQFF
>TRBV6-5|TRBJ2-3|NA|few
TGTGCCAGCACCGACCAGGGGACAGATACGCAGTATTTT
CASTDQGTDTQYF
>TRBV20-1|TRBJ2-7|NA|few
TGCAGTGCTATCAGTTACAGCGACACCGAGCAGTACTTC
CSAISYSDTEQYF
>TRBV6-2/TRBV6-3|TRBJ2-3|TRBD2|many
TGTGCCAGCGACGGCGGGGGGGCCTCAGATACGCAGTATTTT
CASDGGGASDTQYF
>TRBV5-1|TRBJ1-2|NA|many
TGCGCCAGCAGCCCCGGCGGGGTCCCCGTTGGCTACACCTTC
CASSPGGVPVGYTF
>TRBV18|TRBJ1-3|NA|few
TGTGCCAGCTCGCCGCCGACACCGGCAGGAAACACCATATATTTT
CASSPPTPAGNTIYF
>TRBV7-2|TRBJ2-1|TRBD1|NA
TGTGCCAGCGGGACAGGGGGCTACAATGAGCAGTTCTTC
CASGTGGYNEQFF
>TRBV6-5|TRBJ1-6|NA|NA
TGTGCCAGCAGAGTCCGAAATAATTCACCCCTCCACTTT
CASRVRNNSPLHF
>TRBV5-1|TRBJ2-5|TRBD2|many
TGCGCCAGCAGCCCCCCCGTAGCGGGGGAAGAGACCCAGTACTTC
CASSPPVAGEETQYF
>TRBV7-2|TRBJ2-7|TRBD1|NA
TGTGCCAGCAGCTGGGTTGACAGGGACGAGCAGTACTTC
CASSWVDRDEQYF
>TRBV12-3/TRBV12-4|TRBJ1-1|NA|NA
TGTGCCAGCAGCGGGCCGTTGGGCCCGATGGGCACTGAAGCTTTCTTT
CASSGPLGPMGTEAFF
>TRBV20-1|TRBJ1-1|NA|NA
TGCAGTGCTAAAGGCGGGAGAACTGAAGCTTTCTTT
CSAKGGRTEAFF
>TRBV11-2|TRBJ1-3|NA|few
TGTGCCAGCAGCTTAGGACTGCAGAACACCATATATTTT
CASSLGLQNTIYF
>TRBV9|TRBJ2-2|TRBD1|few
TGTGCCAGCAGCGCCTGGGGACAGGTTAACACCGGGGAGCTGTTTTTT
CASSAWGQVNTGELFF
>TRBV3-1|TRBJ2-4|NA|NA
TGTGCCAGCAGCTTAGAGGGAGGCAACATTCAGTACTTC
CASSLEGGNIQYF
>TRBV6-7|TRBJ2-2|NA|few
TGTGCCAGCACCCTGACGGAGAACACCGGGGAGCTGTTTTTT
CASTLTENTGELFF
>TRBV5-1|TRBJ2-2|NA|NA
TGCGCCAGCAACCAGGGGGGCACCGGGGAGCTGTTTTTT
CASNQGGTGELFF
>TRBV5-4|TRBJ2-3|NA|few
TGTGCCAGCAGCTCGTCTCGGAGCACAGATACGCAGTATTTT
CASSSSRSTDTQYF
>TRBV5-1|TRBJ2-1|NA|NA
TGCGCCAGCAGCTTGACAACGGGGTATGAGCAGTTCTTC
CASSLTTGYEQFF
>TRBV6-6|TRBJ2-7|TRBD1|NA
TGTGCCAGCAGTTACGGTGAGGGGGCAGGCGAGCAGTACTTC
CASSYGEGAGEQYF
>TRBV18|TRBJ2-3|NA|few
TGTGCCAGCTCACCCGCGGGGCGCACAGATACGCAGTATTTT
CASSPAGRTDTQYF
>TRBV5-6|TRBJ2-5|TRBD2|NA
TGTGCCAGCAGCCGTCGACTAGCGGGGGCCCAAGAGACCCAGTACTTC
CASSRRLAGAQETQYF
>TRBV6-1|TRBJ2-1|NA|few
TGTGCCAGCAGTGACACGCTGGGCGGGGAGCAGTTCTTC
CASSDTLGGEQFF
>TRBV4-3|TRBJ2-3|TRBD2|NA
TGCGCCAGCAGCCAGACTAGCGGGGGGCTAGATACGCAGTATTTT
CASSQTSGGLDTQYF
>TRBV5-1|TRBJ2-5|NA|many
TGCGCCAGCACCTCCGGGGGATCCCGTGGAGAGACCCAGTACTTC
CASTSGGSRGETQYF
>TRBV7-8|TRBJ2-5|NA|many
TGTGCCAGCAGCCGACCTCCGGGACAACCTGGGGAGACCCAGTACTTC
CASSRPPGQPGETQYF
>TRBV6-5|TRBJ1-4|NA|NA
TGTGCCAGCAGCTACCGCGGTCTCTGGGATGAAAAACTGTTTTTT
CASSYRGLWDEKLFF
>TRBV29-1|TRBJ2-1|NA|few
TGCAGCGTTGAGATAGGGAACGTGAACAATGAGCAGTTCTTC
CSVEIGNVNNEQFF
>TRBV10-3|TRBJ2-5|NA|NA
TGTGCCATCAGTCAAGACAACCAAGAGACCCAGTACTTC
CAISQDNQETQYF
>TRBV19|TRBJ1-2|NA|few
TGTGCCAGTAGTGAGAACTGGGGAGGCGGCTACACCTTC
CASSENWGGGYTF
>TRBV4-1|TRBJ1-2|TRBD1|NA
TGCGCCAGCAGCCAAAAAGGGACAGCCTATGGCTACACCTTC
CASSQKGTAYGYTF
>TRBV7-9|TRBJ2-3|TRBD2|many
TGTGCCAGCAGCTCAGCCGGGACTAGCGAGCCAAGGGGAGATACGCAGTATTTT
CASSSAGTSEPRGDTQYF
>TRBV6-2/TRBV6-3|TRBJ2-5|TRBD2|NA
TGTGCCAGCAGTTACGGACTAGCGGATCAAGAGACCCAGTACTTC
CASSYGLADQETQYF
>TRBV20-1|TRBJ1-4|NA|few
TGCAGTGCCGTTAGGACGGGGCAGGATGAAAAACTGTTTTTT
CSAVRTGQDEKLFF
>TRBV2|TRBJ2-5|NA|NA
TGTGCCAGCAGTGAAGGAGGCGCTAAAGAGACCCAGTACTTC
CASSEGGAKETQYF
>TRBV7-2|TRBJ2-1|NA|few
TGTGCCAGCAGCTTACTCGGGGCCCTCAATGAGCAGTTCTTC
CASSLLGALNEQFF
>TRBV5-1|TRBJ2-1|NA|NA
TGCGCCAGCAGCTTGGAGGGGTATGAGCAGTTCTTC
CASSLEGYEQFF
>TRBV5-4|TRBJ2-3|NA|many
TGTGCCAGCAGCTTGGCCACCACAGATACGCAGTATTTT
CASSLATTDTQYF
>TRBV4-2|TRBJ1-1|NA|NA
TGTGCCAGCAGCCAAGGACCTAACAGGGTGGCGAACACTGAAGCTTTCTTT
CASSQGPNRVANTEAFF
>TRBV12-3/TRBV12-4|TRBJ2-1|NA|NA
TGTGCCAGCATGCTACACCCGCCGACTTACAATGAGCAGTTCTTC
CASMLHPPTYNEQFF
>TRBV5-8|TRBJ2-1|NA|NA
TGTGCCAGCAGCTTAGGGGCCAGCTCCTACAATGAGCAGTTCTTC
CASSLGASSYNEQFF
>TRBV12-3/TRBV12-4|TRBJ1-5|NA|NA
TGTGCCAGCAGTTTATTCGGCGGGAATCAGCCCCAGCATTTT
CASSLFGGNQPQHF
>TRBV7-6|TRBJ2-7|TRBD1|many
TGTGCCAGCAGCGCAACGGGACAGGGTGACGAGCAGTACTTC
CASSATGQGDEQYF
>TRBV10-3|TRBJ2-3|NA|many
TGTGCCACCCGGACGGAGAGCACAGATACGCAGTATTTT
CATRTESTDTQYF
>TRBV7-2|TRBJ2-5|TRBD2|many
TGTGCCAGCAGCTTCGGGGGGGAGACCCAGTACTTC
CASSFGGETQYF
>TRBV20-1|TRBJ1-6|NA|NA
TGCAGTGCTACCGGGACTTATAATTCACCCCTCCACTTT
CSATGTYNSPLHF
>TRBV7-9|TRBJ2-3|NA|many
TGTGCCAGCAGCTACGACCCCGTGGATACGCAGTATTTT
CASSYDPVDTQYF
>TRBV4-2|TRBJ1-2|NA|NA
TGTGCCAGCAGCCAGTCCTCGCAGGTGGACTACACCTTC
CASSQSSQVDYTF
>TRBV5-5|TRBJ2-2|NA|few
TGTGCCAGCAGCTCGCCGTCCGGGTCCGGGGAGCTGTTTTTT
CASSSPSGSGELFF
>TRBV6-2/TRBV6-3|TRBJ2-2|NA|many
TGTGCCAGCAGTTCCGGGAACACCGGGGAGCTGTTTTTT
CASSSGNTGELFF